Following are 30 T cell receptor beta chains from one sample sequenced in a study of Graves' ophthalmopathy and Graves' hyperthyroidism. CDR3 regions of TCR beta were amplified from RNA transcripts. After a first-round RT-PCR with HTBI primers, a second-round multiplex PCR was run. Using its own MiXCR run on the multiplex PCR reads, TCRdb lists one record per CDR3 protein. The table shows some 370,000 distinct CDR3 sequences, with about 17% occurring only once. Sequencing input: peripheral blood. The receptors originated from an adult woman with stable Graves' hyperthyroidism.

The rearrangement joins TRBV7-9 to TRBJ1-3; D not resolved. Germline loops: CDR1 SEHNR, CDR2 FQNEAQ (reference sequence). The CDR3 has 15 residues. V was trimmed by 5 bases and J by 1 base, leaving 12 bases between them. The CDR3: CASSPGGRSGNTIYF. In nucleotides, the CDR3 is TGTGCCAGCAGCCCCGGTGGACGTTCTGGAAACACCATATATTTT.

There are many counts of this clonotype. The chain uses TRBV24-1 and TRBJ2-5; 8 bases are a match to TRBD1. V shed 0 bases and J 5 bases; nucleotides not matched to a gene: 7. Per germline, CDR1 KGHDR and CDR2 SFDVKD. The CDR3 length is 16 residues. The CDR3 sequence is CATSDLQGQGLETQYF. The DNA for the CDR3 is TGTGCCACCAGTGATTTGCAAGGACAGGGTCTCGAGACCCAGTACTTC.

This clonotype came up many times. The CDR3 reads CASSLLGSDWGYTF. The CDR3 DNA reads TGTGCCAGCAGTTTATTGGGATCGGATTGGGGCTACACCTTC. This chain uses TRBV27 with TRBJ1-2; D gene ambiguous. Germline V CDR1 and CDR2: MNHEY, SMNVEV (reference sequence). V lost 1 base, J lost 8 bases, and 14 bases lay in between. This CDR3 is 14 amino acids long.

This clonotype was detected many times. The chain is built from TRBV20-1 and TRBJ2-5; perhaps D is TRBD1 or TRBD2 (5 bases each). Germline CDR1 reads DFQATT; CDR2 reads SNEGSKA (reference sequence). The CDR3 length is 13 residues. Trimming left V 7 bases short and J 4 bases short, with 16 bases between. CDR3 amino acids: CSVVRGEGETQYF. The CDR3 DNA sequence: TGCAGTGTTGTAAGGGGCGAGGGAGAGACCCAGTACTTC.

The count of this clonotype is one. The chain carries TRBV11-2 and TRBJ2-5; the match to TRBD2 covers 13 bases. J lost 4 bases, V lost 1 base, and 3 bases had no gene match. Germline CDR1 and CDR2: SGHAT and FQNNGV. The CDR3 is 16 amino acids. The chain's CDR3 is CASSLVRLAGGETQYF. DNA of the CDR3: TGTGCCAGCAGCTTAGTTCGACTAGCGGGGGGAGAGACCCAGTACTTC.

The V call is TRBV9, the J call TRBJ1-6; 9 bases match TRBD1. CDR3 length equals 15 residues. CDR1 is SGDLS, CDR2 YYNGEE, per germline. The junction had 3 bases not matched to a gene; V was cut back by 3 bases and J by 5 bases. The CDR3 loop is CASSGQGGNNSPLHF. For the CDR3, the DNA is TGTGCCAGCAGCGGACAGGGGGGGAATAATTCACCCCTCCACTTT.

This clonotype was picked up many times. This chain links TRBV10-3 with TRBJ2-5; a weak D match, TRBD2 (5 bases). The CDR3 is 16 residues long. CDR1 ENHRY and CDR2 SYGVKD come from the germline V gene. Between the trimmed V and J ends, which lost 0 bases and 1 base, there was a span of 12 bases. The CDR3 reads CAISESRARSQETQYF. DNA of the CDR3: TGTGCCATCAGTGAGTCGAGGGCGAGGAGCCAAGAGACCCAGTACTTC.

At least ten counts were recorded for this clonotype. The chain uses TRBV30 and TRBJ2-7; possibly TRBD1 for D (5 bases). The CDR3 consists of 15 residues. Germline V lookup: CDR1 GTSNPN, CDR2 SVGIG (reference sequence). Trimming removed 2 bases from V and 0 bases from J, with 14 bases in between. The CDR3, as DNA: TGTGCCTGGAGTAACCCGGACATTAGCTCCTACGAGCAGTACTTC. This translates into CAWSNPDISSYEQYF.

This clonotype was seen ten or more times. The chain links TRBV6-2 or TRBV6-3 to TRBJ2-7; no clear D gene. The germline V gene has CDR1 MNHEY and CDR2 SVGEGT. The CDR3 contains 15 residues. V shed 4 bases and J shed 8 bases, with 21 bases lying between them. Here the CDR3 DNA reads TGTGCCAGCAGTTCTCGGCAGGAAATTCAAAGAAAGCAGTACTTC. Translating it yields CASSSRQEIQRKQYF.

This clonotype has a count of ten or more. The DNA for the CDR3 is TGTGCCAGCAGTTATAGGCCGGGACAGCTGAACACTGAAGCTTTCTTT. Protein: CASSYRPGQLNTEAFF. This chain joins TRBV6-5 and TRBJ1-1, with 7 positions matching TRBD1. This CDR3 is 16 amino acids long. CDR1 MNHEY and CDR2 SVGAGI come from the germline V gene. The V gene end was trimmed by 3 bases and the J gene end by 0 bases; junction bases not matched to a gene: 7.

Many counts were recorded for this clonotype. CDR3 sequence: CSASPPGQGIGSYEQYF. CDR3 sequence (DNA): TGCAGTGCCTCCCCACCGGGACAGGGCATTGGCTCCTACGAGCAGTACTTC. This chain links TRBV20-1 with TRBJ2-7; 9 positions agree with TRBD1. The V gene end was trimmed by 6 bases and the J gene end by 0 bases; junction bases not matched to a gene: 15. The CDR3 sequence is 17 residues long. The germline CDR1 and CDR2 sequences are DFQATT and SNEGSKA (reference sequence).

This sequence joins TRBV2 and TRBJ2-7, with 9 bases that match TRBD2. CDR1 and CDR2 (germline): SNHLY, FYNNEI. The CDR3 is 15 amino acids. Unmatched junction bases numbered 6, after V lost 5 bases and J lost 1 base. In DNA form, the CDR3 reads TGTGCCAGCAGTTCACTAGCGGGTCAATCCTACGAGCAGTACTTC. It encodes CASSSLAGQSYEQYF.

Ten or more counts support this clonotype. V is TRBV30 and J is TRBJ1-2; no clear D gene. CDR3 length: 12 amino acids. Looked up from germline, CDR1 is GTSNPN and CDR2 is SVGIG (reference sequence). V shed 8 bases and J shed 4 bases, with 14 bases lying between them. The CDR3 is CAGLGHLYGYTF. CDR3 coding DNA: TGTGCCGGGCTCGGGCACCTCTATGGCTACACCTTC.

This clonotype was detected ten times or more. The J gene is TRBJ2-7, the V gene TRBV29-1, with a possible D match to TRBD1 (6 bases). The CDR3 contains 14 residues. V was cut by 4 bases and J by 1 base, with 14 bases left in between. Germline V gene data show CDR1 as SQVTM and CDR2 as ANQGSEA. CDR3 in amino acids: CSVGENTGSYEQYF. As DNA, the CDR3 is TGCAGCGTTGGGGAAAACACAGGGTCCTACGAGCAGTACTTC.

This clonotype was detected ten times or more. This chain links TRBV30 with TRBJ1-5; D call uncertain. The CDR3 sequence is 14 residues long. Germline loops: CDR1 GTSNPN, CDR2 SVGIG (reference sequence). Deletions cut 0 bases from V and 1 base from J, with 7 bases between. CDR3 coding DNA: TGTGCCTGGAGTGTAGCGGGGAGCAATCAGCCCCAGCATTTT. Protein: CAWSVAGSNQPQHF.

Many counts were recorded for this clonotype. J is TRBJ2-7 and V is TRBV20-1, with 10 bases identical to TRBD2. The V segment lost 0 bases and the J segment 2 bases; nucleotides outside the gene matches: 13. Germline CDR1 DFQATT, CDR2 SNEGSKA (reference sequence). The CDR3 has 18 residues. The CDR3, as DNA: TGCAGTGCTAGAGATCAACTAGGTTCTAGCGGGAGCCCCTACGAGCAGTACTTC. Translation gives CSARDQLGSSGSPYEQYF.

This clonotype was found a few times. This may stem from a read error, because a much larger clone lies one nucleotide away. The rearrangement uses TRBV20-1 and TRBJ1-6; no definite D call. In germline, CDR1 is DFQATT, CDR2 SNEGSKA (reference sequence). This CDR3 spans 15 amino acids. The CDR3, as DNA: TGCAGTGCTAGAGGCGCCACGGACTATAATTCACACCTCCACTTT. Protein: CSARGATDYNSHLHF.

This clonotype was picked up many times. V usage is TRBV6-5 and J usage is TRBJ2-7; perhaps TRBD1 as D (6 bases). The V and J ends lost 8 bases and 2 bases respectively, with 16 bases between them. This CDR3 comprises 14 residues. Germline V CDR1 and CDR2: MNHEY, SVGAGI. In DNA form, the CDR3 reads TGTGCCAGCCCCGATCGAGGGACAACCTACGAGCAGTACTTC. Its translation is CASPDRGTTYEQYF.

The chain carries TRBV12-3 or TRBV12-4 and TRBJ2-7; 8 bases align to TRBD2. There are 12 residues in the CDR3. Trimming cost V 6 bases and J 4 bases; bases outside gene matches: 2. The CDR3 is CASRSSGYEQYF. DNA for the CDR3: TGTGCCAGCAGATCTAGCGGGTACGAGCAGTACTTC.

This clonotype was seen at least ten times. The CDR3 loop reads CATSDPRQGANYGYTF. In nucleotides, the CDR3 is TGTGCCACCAGTGACCCGAGACAGGGGGCGAACTATGGCTACACCTTC. The chain joins TRBV24-1 to TRBJ1-2; 10 nucleotides match TRBD1. The CDR3 runs to 16 residues. Trimming took 4 bases from V and 2 from J; bases not matched to a gene: 6. CDR1 KGHDR and CDR2 SFDVKD come from the germline V gene.

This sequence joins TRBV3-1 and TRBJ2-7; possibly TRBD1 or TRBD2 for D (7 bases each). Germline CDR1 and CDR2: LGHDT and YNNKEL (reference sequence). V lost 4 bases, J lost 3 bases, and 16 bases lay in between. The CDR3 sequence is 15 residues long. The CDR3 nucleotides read TGTGCCAGCAGCCCCCAGGGGGGGTTCGGCTACGAGCAGTACTTC. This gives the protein CASSPQGGFGYEQYF.

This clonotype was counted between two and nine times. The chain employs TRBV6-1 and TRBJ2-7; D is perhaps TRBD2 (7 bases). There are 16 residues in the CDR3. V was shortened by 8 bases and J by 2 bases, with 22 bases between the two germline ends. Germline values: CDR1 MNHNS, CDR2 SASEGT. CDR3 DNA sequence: TGTGCCAGCTCCTCCGGGGGGCGGGAGTTCCCCTACGAGCAGTACTTC. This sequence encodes CASSSGGREFPYEQYF.

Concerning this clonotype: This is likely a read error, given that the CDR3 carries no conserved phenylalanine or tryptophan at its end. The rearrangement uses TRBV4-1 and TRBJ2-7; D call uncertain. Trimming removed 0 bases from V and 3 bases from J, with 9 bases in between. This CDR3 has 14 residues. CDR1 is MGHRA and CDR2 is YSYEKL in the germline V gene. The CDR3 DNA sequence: TGCGCCAGCAGCCAAGATCGCCTGGGCTACGAGCAGTACTTG. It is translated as CASSQDRLGYEQYL.

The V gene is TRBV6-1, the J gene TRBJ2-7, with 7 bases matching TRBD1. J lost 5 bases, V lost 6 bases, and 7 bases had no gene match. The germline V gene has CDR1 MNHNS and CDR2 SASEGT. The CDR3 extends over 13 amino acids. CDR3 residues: CASRLTGIHEQYF. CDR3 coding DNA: TGTGCCAGCAGGTTGACAGGGATCCACGAGCAGTACTTC.

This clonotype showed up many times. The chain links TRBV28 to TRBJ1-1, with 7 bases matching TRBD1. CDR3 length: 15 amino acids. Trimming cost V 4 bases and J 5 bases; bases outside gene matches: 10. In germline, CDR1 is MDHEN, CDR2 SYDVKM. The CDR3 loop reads CASSSSRGRKTEAFF. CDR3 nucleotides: TGTGCCAGCAGTTCGTCAAGGGGGCGAAAGACTGAAGCTTTCTTT. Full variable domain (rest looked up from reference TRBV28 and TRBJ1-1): DVKVTQSSRYLVKRTGEKVFLECVQDMDHENMFWYRQDPGLGLRLIYFSYDVKMKEKGDIPEGYSVSREKKERFSLILESASTNQTSMYLCASSSSRGRKTEAFFGQGTRLTVV.

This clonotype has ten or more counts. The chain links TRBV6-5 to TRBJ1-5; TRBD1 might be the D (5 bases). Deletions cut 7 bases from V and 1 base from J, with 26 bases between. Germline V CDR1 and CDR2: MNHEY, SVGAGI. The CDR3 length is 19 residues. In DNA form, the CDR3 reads TGTGCCAGCACTACTACGACCCGGGGGGGGTTCGGGAGCAATCAGCCCCAGCATTTT. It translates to CASTTTTRGGFGSNQPQHF.

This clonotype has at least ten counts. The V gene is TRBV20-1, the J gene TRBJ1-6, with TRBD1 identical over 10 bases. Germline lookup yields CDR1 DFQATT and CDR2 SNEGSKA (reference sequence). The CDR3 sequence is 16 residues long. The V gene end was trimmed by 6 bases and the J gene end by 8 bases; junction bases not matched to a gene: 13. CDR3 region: CSARPSDRGRDSPLHF. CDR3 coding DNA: TGCAGTGCGAGACCCTCGGACAGGGGGAGGGATTCACCCCTCCACTTT.

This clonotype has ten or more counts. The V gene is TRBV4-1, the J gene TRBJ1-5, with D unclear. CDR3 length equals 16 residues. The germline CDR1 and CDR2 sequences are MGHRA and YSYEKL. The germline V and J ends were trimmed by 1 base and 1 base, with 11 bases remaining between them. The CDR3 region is CASSQVAGRSNQPQHF. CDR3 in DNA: TGCGCCAGCAGCCAAGTGGCCGGGCGGAGCAATCAGCCCCAGCATTTT.

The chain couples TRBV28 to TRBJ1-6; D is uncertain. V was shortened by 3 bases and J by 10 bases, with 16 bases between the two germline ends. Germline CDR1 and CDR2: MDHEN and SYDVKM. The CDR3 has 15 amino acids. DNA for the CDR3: TGTGCCAGCAGTTTCATCCGCACCTGGGTATCACCCCTCCACTTT. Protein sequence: CASSFIRTWVSPLHF.

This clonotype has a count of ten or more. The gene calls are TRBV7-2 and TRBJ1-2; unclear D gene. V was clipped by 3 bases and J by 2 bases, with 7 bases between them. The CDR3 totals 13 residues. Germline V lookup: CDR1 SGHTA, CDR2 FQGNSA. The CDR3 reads CASSFDPNYGYTF. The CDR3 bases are TGTGCCAGCAGCTTTGACCCAAACTATGGCTACACCTTC. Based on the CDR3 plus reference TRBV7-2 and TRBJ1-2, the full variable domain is GAGVSQSPSNKVTEKGKDVELRCDPISGHTALYWYRQSLGQGLEFLIYFQGNSAPDKSGLPSDRFSAERTGGSVSTLTIQRTQQEDSAVYLCASSFDPNYGYTFGSGTRLTVV.